Below, 3 T cell receptor beta chains from the same sample are listed, as sequenced in a study of T cell responses to AZD1222 COVID-19 vaccine. TCRdb's table, derived via immunoSEQ multiplex PCR, lists solely in-frame clones and lacks some. The sample holds about 96,000 clones, approximately 90% seen once. Here the sequenced sample was peripheral blood, taken on day 0 of AZD1222 vaccination. The source is an adult in good health.

J is TRBJ1-1 and V is TRBV6-4; perhaps TRBD1 as D (5 bases). Germline lookup yields CDR1 MRHNA and CDR2 SNTAGT. V lost 6 bases, J lost 1 base, and 9 bases lay in between. CDR3 size: 13 residues. The CDR3 nucleotides are TGTGCCAGCAGCCTACAGGAGAACACTGAAGCTTTCTTT. Protein sequence: CASSLQENTEAFF.

This clone was seen once. V usage is TRBV4-2 and J usage is TRBJ2-1, with D unresolved. The CDR3 has 14 residues. V shed 1 base and J shed 1 base, with 5 bases lying between them. Germline CDR1 LGHNA, CDR2 YNFKEQ. CDR3 in DNA: TGTGCCAGCAGCCAAGCCGAGTCCTACAATGAGCAGTTCTTC. This sequence encodes CASSQAESYNEQFF.

The rearrangement joins TRBV7-9 to TRBJ2-1; D gene uncertain. Looked up from germline, CDR1 is SEHNR and CDR2 is FQNEAQ (reference sequence). The CDR3 contains 12 residues. Between the trimmed V and J ends, which lost 0 bases and 5 bases, there was a span of 2 bases. The CDR3 reads CASSLADNEQFF. The CDR3 DNA reads TGTGCCAGCAGCTTAGCAGACAATGAGCAGTTCTTC.